The subject of this entry is one T cell receptor beta chain. No antigen is known for it. This sample is part of a study of blood T cells in healthy people across ages. General study findings and limits: In long-lived donors, naive CD4+ cell counts and diversity exceeded those of aged donors.

The draw of peripheral blood yielded around 9.6 milliliters from each donor. Samples each had at least 6 micrograms of total RNA extracted. A J-beta primer mix and a sample-barcoded 5' primer were used in a second PCR of roughly 6 to 12 cycles. Each CDR3 protein gets one entry after TCRdb re-called the 5' RACE reads with MiXCR. Among about a million distinct CDR3 sequences, roughly two fifths were seen once, and the ten largest hold around 13%. Sequencing was carried out using blood. This clonotype was obtained from a man between 18 and 35 years old in good health.

The CDR3, as DNA: TGTGCCAACAGAACGAGATCAGGGGTCAATGAGCAGTTCTTC. Protein sequence: CANRTRSGVNEQFF. The rearrangement links TRBV2 to TRBJ2-1; D is possibly TRBD1 (6 bases). V was trimmed by 10 bases and J by 6 bases, leaving 19 bases between them. The germline V gene encodes CDR1 SNHLY and CDR2 FYNNEI. This CDR3 is built from 14 residues.